This T cell receptor beta chain was captured in a study of T cells after yellow fever vaccination. TCRdb used MiXCR to reprocess the 5' RACE reads, holding one entry per CDR3 protein. The table records some 260,000 distinct CDR3 sequences, about 5.2% of them present only once. The sequences come from CD4+ T cells sorted from PBMCs, collected on the day of the yellow fever booster vaccination. The sequence derives from a man aged 18 to 29 who received the YFV17D yellow fever vaccine.

CDR3 coding DNA: TGTGCCAGCAGTTATGGGCGGGTGGGAGATACGCAGTATTTT. This codes for CASSYGRVGDTQYF. The gene calls are TRBV6-2 or TRBV6-3 and TRBJ2-3; possibly TRBD2 for D (5 bases). The CDR3 extends over 14 amino acids. Germline-derived CDR1 and CDR2 are MNHEY and SVGEGT. Trimming cost V 3 bases and J 5 bases, with 12 bases left between them.